This is a list of T cell receptor beta chains from one sample in a study of chronic HIV infection and antiretroviral therapy. TCRdb re-called the 5' RACE reads with MiXCR, one entry per CDR3 protein. The sample has 40,000 to 50,000 distinct CDR3 sequences, approximately 19% seen once. The sequenced sample was peripheral blood. The receptor set was obtained from an adult who had HIV and had not received antiretroviral therapy, or was an uninfected healthy control (not recorded which). The CDR3 runs from the conserved cysteine through the conserved F or W. The order of the fields is clone size, D gene, J gene, V gene, CDR3 protein, CDR3 DNA. A D gene is named only where the DNA matches it firmly. The size of a clone is reported for some rows only, either as once, few or many, or as a class for expanded clones.

clone_size: few; d_call: .; j_call: TRBJ2-3; v_call: TRBV6-6; cdr3_aa: CASSHIQTTDTQYF; cdr3_nt: TGTGCCAGCAGCCATATCCAGACCACAGATACGCAGTATTTT
clone_size: .; d_call: .; j_call: TRBJ2-1; v_call: TRBV28; cdr3_aa: CASSLHSKGLGSYNEQFF; cdr3_nt: TGTGCCAGCAGTTTACACTCCAAAGGGCTAGGGTCCTACAATGAGCAGTTCTTC
clone_size: few; d_call: TRBD2; j_call: TRBJ2-7; v_call: TRBV19; cdr3_aa: CASSAGLAGSYEQYF; cdr3_nt: TGTGCCAGTAGCGCGGGACTAGCGGGGTCCTACGAGCAGTACTTC
clone_size: few; d_call: .; j_call: TRBJ2-1; v_call: TRBV28; cdr3_aa: CASSPRGGGGDEQFF; cdr3_nt: TGTGCCAGCAGTCCCCGCGGAGGGGGGGGCGATGAGCAGTTCTTC
clone_size: once; d_call: TRBD1; j_call: TRBJ1-1; v_call: TRBV9; cdr3_aa: CASSGTGGLEAFF; cdr3_nt: TGTGCCAGCAGCGGGACAGGGGGTCTTGAAGCTTTCTTT
clone_size: .; d_call: TRBD1; j_call: TRBJ2-2; v_call: TRBV28; cdr3_aa: CASSFPGGETGELFF; cdr3_nt: TGTGCCAGCAGTTTCCCAGGGGGAGAAACCGGGGAGCTGTTTTTT
clone_size: few; d_call: TRBD1; j_call: TRBJ2-6; v_call: TRBV12-3/TRBV12-4; cdr3_aa: CASSPTTGTGGSGANVLTF; cdr3_nt: TGTGCCAGCAGCCCAACGACCGGGACAGGGGGCTCTGGGGCCAACGTCCTGACTTTC
clone_size: .; d_call: .; j_call: TRBJ2-1; v_call: TRBV30; cdr3_aa: CAWSPPLYNEQFF; cdr3_nt: TGTGCCTGGAGCCCACCCCTCTACAATGAGCAGTTCTTC
clone_size: .; d_call: TRBD2; j_call: TRBJ2-7; v_call: TRBV5-1; cdr3_aa: CASSPAGPSYEQYF; cdr3_nt: TGCGCCAGCAGCCCAGCGGGGCCTTCCTACGAGCAGTACTTC
clone_size: .; d_call: .; j_call: TRBJ2-7; v_call: TRBV28; cdr3_aa: CASSLIGGGYEQYF; cdr3_nt: TGTGCCAGCAGCCTCATTGGTGGGGGCTACGAGCAGTACTTC
clone_size: .; d_call: .; j_call: TRBJ1-5; v_call: TRBV27; cdr3_aa: CASSFSGSNQPQHF; cdr3_nt: TGTGCCAGCAGTTTCTCAGGGTCAAATCAGCCCCAGCATTTT
clone_size: .; d_call: .; j_call: TRBJ1-1; v_call: TRBV6-5; cdr3_aa: CASSNTNTEAFF; cdr3_nt: TGTGCCAGCAGTAACACGAACACTGAAGCTTTCTTT
clone_size: once; d_call: .; j_call: TRBJ2-1; v_call: TRBV28; cdr3_aa: CASRAGDSGKQFF; cdr3_nt: TGTGCCAGCAGAGCGGGTGACAGCGGCAAACAGTTCTTC
clone_size: few; d_call: .; j_call: TRBJ1-5; v_call: TRBV28; cdr3_aa: CASSPPIQPQHF; cdr3_nt: TGTGCCAGCAGTCCCCCAATTCAGCCCCAGCATTTT
clone_size: few; d_call: .; j_call: TRBJ1-2; v_call: TRBV16; cdr3_aa: CASSQSDRQYGYTF; cdr3_nt: TGTGCCAGCAGCCAATCGGATAGACAGTATGGCTACACCTTC
clone_size: few; d_call: .; j_call: TRBJ2-7; v_call: TRBV6-1; cdr3_aa: CASSPDLEQYF; cdr3_nt: TGTGCCAGCAGTCCGGACCTTGAGCAGTACTTC
clone_size: few; d_call: TRBD1; j_call: TRBJ1-4; v_call: TRBV6-5; cdr3_aa: CATMDRVDEKLFF; cdr3_nt: TGTGCCACCATGGACAGGGTGGACGAAAAACTGTTTTTT
clone_size: .; d_call: TRBD1; j_call: TRBJ1-5; v_call: TRBV4-1; cdr3_aa: CASSREDRNQPQHF; cdr3_nt: TGCGCCAGCAGCCGAGAGGACAGGAATCAGCCCCAGCATTTT
clone_size: .; d_call: TRBD2; j_call: TRBJ2-1; v_call: TRBV19; cdr3_aa: CASSISGGSYNEQFF; cdr3_nt: TGTGCCAGTAGTATTTCGGGGGGATCCTACAATGAGCAGTTCTTC
clone_size: .; d_call: TRBD1; j_call: TRBJ2-7; v_call: TRBV27; cdr3_aa: CASTGTATYEQYF; cdr3_nt: TGTGCCAGCACCGGGACAGCCACCTACGAGCAGTACTTC
clone_size: few; d_call: TRBD2; j_call: TRBJ2-1; v_call: TRBV29-1; cdr3_aa: CSVETGRAYNEQFF; cdr3_nt: TGCAGCGTTGAAACCGGGAGGGCCTACAATGAGCAGTTCTTC
clone_size: .; d_call: TRBD1; j_call: TRBJ1-2; v_call: TRBV5-4; cdr3_aa: CASSLWTGGIAYGYTF; cdr3_nt: TGTGCCAGCAGCTTGTGGACAGGGGGGATAGCATATGGCTACACCTTC
clone_size: .; d_call: .; j_call: TRBJ2-3; v_call: TRBV18; cdr3_aa: CASSPDRSTDTQYF; cdr3_nt: TGTGCCAGCTCACCCGACCGGAGCACAGATACGCAGTATTTT
clone_size: .; d_call: TRBD1; j_call: TRBJ1-5; v_call: TRBV6-1; cdr3_aa: CASLQQGAKSNQPQHF; cdr3_nt: TGTGCCAGTCTACAACAGGGGGCGAAAAGCAATCAGCCCCAGCATTTT
clone_size: few; d_call: .; j_call: TRBJ2-1; v_call: TRBV29-1; cdr3_aa: CSVESGNEQFF; cdr3_nt: TGCAGCGTTGAGAGCGGAAATGAGCAGTTCTTC
clone_size: .; d_call: TRBD1; j_call: TRBJ2-7; v_call: TRBV5-1; cdr3_aa: CASSSTGTYEQYF; cdr3_nt: TGCGCCAGCAGCTCGACAGGGACCTACGAGCAGTACTTC
clone_size: .; d_call: .; j_call: TRBJ2-6; v_call: TRBV10-2; cdr3_aa: CASSDNSGANVLTF; cdr3_nt: TGCGCCAGCAGTGATAATTCTGGGGCCAACGTCCTGACTTTC
clone_size: .; d_call: .; j_call: TRBJ2-5; v_call: TRBV29-1; cdr3_aa: CSGGSGSETQYF; cdr3_nt: TGCAGCGGGGGAAGCGGCTCAGAGACCCAGTACTTC
clone_size: once; d_call: .; j_call: TRBJ2-2; v_call: TRBV6-4; cdr3_aa: CASSDSGGEYTGELFF; cdr3_nt: TGTGCCAGCAGTGACTCGGGGGGCGAGTACACCGGGGAGCTGTTTTTT
clone_size: few; d_call: .; j_call: TRBJ2-3; v_call: TRBV3-1; cdr3_aa: CASSQDPTGLSTDTQYF; cdr3_nt: TGTGCCAGCAGCCAAGATCCGACGGGACTTAGCACAGATACGCAGTATTTT
clone_size: few; d_call: TRBD2; j_call: TRBJ2-7; v_call: TRBV7-2; cdr3_aa: CASSSTTSGVWEQYF; cdr3_nt: TGTGCCAGCAGCTCCACGACTAGCGGGGTATGGGAGCAGTACTTC
clone_size: .; d_call: TRBD1; j_call: TRBJ2-7; v_call: TRBV6-6; cdr3_aa: CASSPRDRGKYEQYF; cdr3_nt: TGTGCCAGCAGCCCCCGGGACAGGGGAAAATACGAGCAGTACTTC
clone_size: .; d_call: .; j_call: TRBJ2-2; v_call: TRBV24-1; cdr3_aa: CAATAPNTGELFF; cdr3_nt: TGTGCCGCCACAGCGCCGAACACCGGGGAGCTGTTTTTT
clone_size: few; d_call: .; j_call: TRBJ1-2; v_call: TRBV28; cdr3_aa: CASSLGEENGYTF; cdr3_nt: TGTGCCAGCAGTTTAGGCGAGGAGAATGGCTACACCTTC
clone_size: few; d_call: TRBD1; j_call: TRBJ1-5; v_call: TRBV7-6; cdr3_aa: CASSLGGPGGGQPQHF; cdr3_nt: TGTGCCAGCAGCTTAGGGGGGCCAGGGGGCGGTCAGCCCCAGCATTTT
clone_size: few; d_call: .; j_call: TRBJ1-2; v_call: TRBV6-5; cdr3_aa: CASSFRDIDWGYTF; cdr3_nt: TGTGCCAGCAGTTTCCGGGACATTGACTGGGGCTACACCTTC
clone_size: few; d_call: TRBD1; j_call: TRBJ1-5; v_call: TRBV24-1; cdr3_aa: CATSDGGTGGRQPQHF; cdr3_nt: TGTGCCACCAGTGATGGAGGGACAGGGGGCCGGCAGCCCCAGCATTTT
clone_size: .; d_call: .; j_call: TRBJ2-6; v_call: TRBV28; cdr3_aa: CASTNGGVSGANVLTF; cdr3_nt: TGTGCCAGCACAAATGGAGGGGTCTCTGGGGCCAACGTCCTGACTTTC
clone_size: .; d_call: .; j_call: TRBJ1-4; v_call: TRBV12-3/TRBV12-4; cdr3_aa: CASSWAGALFF; cdr3_nt: TGTGCCAGCAGTTGGGCGGGGGCACTGTTTTTT
clone_size: once; d_call: .; j_call: TRBJ1-1; v_call: TRBV20-1; cdr3_aa: CSALHRVGTEAFF; cdr3_nt: TGCAGTGCTCTTCACAGGGTCGGGACTGAAGCTTTCTTT
clone_size: .; d_call: .; j_call: TRBJ1-1; v_call: TRBV29-1; cdr3_aa: CSVGVARDTEAFF; cdr3_nt: TGCAGCGTTGGAGTGGCCCGGGACACTGAAGCTTTCTTT
clone_size: .; d_call: .; j_call: TRBJ1-5; v_call: TRBV28; cdr3_aa: CASSLFPGGNQPQHF; cdr3_nt: TGTGCCAGCAGTTTATTCCCCGGCGGGAATCAGCCCCAGCATTTT
clone_size: .; d_call: TRBD1; j_call: TRBJ1-1; v_call: TRBV28; cdr3_aa: CASSLSRGSGLGEAFF; cdr3_nt: TGTGCCAGCAGTTTATCCAGGGGGTCGGGTTTGGGTGAAGCTTTCTTT
clone_size: .; d_call: .; j_call: TRBJ1-1; v_call: TRBV20-1; cdr3_aa: CSARGGRSNTEAFF; cdr3_nt: TGCAGTGCTAGAGGGGGCAGATCGAACACTGAAGCTTTCTTT
clone_size: .; d_call: TRBD2; j_call: TRBJ2-1; v_call: TRBV4-2; cdr3_aa: CASSLQETSGKLHNEQFF; cdr3_nt: TGTGCCAGCAGCCTCCAAGAGACTAGCGGGAAACTACATAATGAGCAGTTCTTC
clone_size: .; d_call: .; j_call: TRBJ2-1; v_call: TRBV28; cdr3_aa: CASSFATEQFF; cdr3_nt: TGTGCCAGCAGTTTCGCCACCGAGCAGTTCTTC
clone_size: .; d_call: .; j_call: TRBJ2-7; v_call: TRBV9; cdr3_aa: CASSGGGRKVYEQYF; cdr3_nt: TGTGCCAGCAGCGGTGGGGGGCGCAAGGTTTACGAGCAGTACTTC
clone_size: few; d_call: .; j_call: TRBJ1-2; v_call: TRBV29-1; cdr3_aa: CSVGARGYTF; cdr3_nt: TGCAGCGTTGGGGCGAGGGGCTACACCTTC
clone_size: few; d_call: .; j_call: TRBJ2-7; v_call: TRBV18; cdr3_aa: CASSPHAYEQYF; cdr3_nt: TGTGCCAGCTCACCACATGCCTACGAGCAGTACTTC